This note documents a single TCR beta chain sequence. What it binds is not known. The PCR used 60 Vbeta and 13 Jbeta primers. Sequencing was performed with immunoSEQ multiplex PCR; in TCRdb, only in-frame clones are kept and a portion is missing. The table lists about 190,000 clones, with around 6% in the top ten. This CDR3 contains 20 residues. V was clipped by 1 base and J by 0 bases; unmatched bases: 14. Germline lookup yields CDR1 SGHDN and CDR2 FVKESK. The data derive from a study of cytomegalovirus exposure and HLA in healthy donors. Regarding the study as a whole: Researchers reported from a later analysis that most CMV-associated TCR beta chains appeared HLA-restricted. Later on, an analysis tied some 17,000 TCR beta sequences to HLA alleles at 0.05 false discovery rate.

The source is a man in his thirties or forties in good health and CMV-seronegative. The rearrangement links TRBV14 to TRBJ2-2; 7 positions agree with TRBD2. The sample consisted of PBMCs. CDR3 region: CASSQAHRGRGEANTGELFF. The CDR3 DNA is TGTGCCAGCAGCCAAGCCCATAGAGGCCGGGGGGAAGCGAACACCGGGGAGCTGTTTTTT.